These 29 T cell receptor beta chains came from one sample sequenced in a study of cytomegalovirus exposure and HLA in healthy donors. PCR employed 60 Vbeta and 13 Jbeta primers. Some clones are missing from TCRdb's copy, which holds only in-frame ones; the method was immunoSEQ multiplex PCR. The table lists about 52,000 clones, with about 12% in the top ten. The sequencing sample was made of PBMCs. The receptors derive from a woman aged 60-75 years in good health and CMV-seropositive.

V and J are TRBV2 and TRBJ1-2; 7 nucleotides align to TRBD1. The CDR3 covers 14 residues. Trimming removed 2 bases from V and 7 bases from J; junction bases left unmatched: 7. Germline-derived CDR1 and CDR2 are SNHLY and FYNNEI. CDR3 protein: CASSERTGRSGYTF. The CDR3, as DNA: TGTGCCAGCAGTGAAAGGACAGGTCGTAGTGGCTACACCTTC.

The CDR3 region has the DNA TGTGCCAGCAGTGAACAGGGGGCAGAGACCCAGTACTTC. Amino acids: CASSEQGAETQYF. The rearrangement uses TRBV6-1 and TRBJ2-5, with 8 bases lining up with TRBD1. With V trimmed by 2 bases and J by 4 bases, 0 bases remained unmatched. The CDR3 loop spans 13 amino acids. The germline V gene encodes CDR1 MNHNS and CDR2 SASEGT.

The chain links TRBV5-1 to TRBJ2-1; the match to TRBD2 covers 10 bases. This CDR3 is 15 amino acids long. The V and J ends lost 1 base and 7 bases, in that order; junction bases with no gene match: 5. Germline CDR1 reads SGHRS; CDR2 reads YFSETQ. The chain's CDR3 is CASSLSSGGVNEQFF. The CDR3 coding sequence is TGCGCCAGCAGCTTGTCTAGCGGGGGCGTGAATGAGCAGTTCTTC.

V is TRBV28 and J is TRBJ2-7; the D gene is possibly TRBD1 (7 bases). Deletions cut 6 bases from V and 0 bases from J, with 15 bases between. Germline CDR1 MDHEN, CDR2 SYDVKM. The CDR3 is 15 residues long. CDR3 in DNA: TGTGCCAGCAGGGCGGGGACAGCGAGCTCCTACGAGCAGTACTTC. Its translation is CASRAGTASSYEQYF.

This sequence joins TRBV5-1 and TRBJ1-1; no clear D. The CDR3 length is 17 residues. Per the germline V gene, CDR1 is SGHRS and CDR2 is YFSETQ. Trimming pared 4 bases from V and 1 base from J, leaving 20 bases between. The CDR3 region has the DNA TGCGCCAGCAGCGTGGTAGGCCAGGTCGGCTCGAACACTGAAGCTTTCTTT. Translated: CASSVVGQVGSNTEAFF.

The chain employs TRBV5-4 and TRBJ2-3, with 9 bases aligning to TRBD2. CDR1 and CDR2 from the germline V gene are SGHNT and YYREEE (reference sequence). The CDR3 sequence is 17 residues long. The J segment lost 2 bases and the V segment lost 0 bases, leaving 7 bases of the junction unmatched. The CDR3 sequence is CASSLAGSGGPTDTQYF. CDR3 DNA sequence: TGTGCCAGCAGCTTGGCCGGTAGCGGGGGCCCCACAGATACGCAGTATTTT.

The chain combines TRBV19 with TRBJ2-5, with D tentatively TRBD1 (6 bases). With 4 bases removed from V and 11 bases from J, the gap between germline ends came to 14 bases. Per germline, CDR1 LNHDA and CDR2 SQIVND (reference sequence). The CDR3 contains 12 residues. The CDR3 spells CASSSAGTQQYF. DNA for the CDR3: TGTGCCAGTAGTAGCGCCGGGACACAGCAGTACTTC.

The chain recombines TRBV18 with TRBJ2-3, with TRBD1 as a possible D gene (5 bases). Between the trimmed V and J ends, which lost 0 bases and 3 bases, there was a span of 7 bases. Germline V gives CDR1 KGHSH, CDR2 LQKENI. The CDR3 is 14 amino acids. The CDR3 sequence is CASSPPYRTDTQYF. The DNA for the CDR3 is TGTGCCAGCTCACCACCGTACAGGACAGATACGCAGTATTTT.

The gene calls are TRBV27 and TRBJ2-7; D possibly corresponds to TRBD1 (6 bases). Trimming pared 5 bases from V and 6 bases from J, leaving 23 bases between. CDR3 size: 16 residues. Germline values: CDR1 MNHEY, CDR2 SMNVEV (reference sequence). For the CDR3, the DNA is TGTGCCAGCAGTACCCTCTTACCTCAGGGGATGAGCGAGCAGTACTTC. This gives the protein CASSTLLPQGMSEQYF.

V and J are TRBV10-2 and TRBJ2-1; TRBD1 might be the D (6 bases). The length of the CDR3 is 12 residues. Trimming removed 4 bases from V and 10 bases from J, with 11 bases in between. Germline V CDR1 and CDR2: WSHSY, SAAADI. CDR3 sequence: CASSARTAEQFF. CDR3 nucleotides: TGCGCCAGCAGTGCCCGGACAGCGGAGCAGTTCTTC.

The chain combines TRBV2 with TRBJ1-1; D may be TRBD1 (5 bases). The CDR3 contains 14 residues. Germline-derived CDR1 and CDR2 are SNHLY and FYNNEI. The germline V and J ends were trimmed by 6 bases and 4 bases, with 15 bases remaining between them. For the CDR3, the DNA is TGTGCCAGCAGGCGGGACCTAGGAGGCACTGAAGCTTTCTTT. Translating it yields CASRRDLGGTEAFF. Complete variable domain (other parts from reference TRBV2 and TRBJ1-1): EPEVTQTPSHQVTQMGQEVILRCVPISNHLYFYWYRQILGQKVEFLVSFYNNEISEKSEIFDDQFSVERPDGSNFTLKIRSTKLEDSAMYFCASRRDLGGTEAFFGQGTRLTVV.

This chain uses TRBV5-4 with TRBJ1-1, with 7 bases matching TRBD1. V was clipped by 5 bases and J by 0 bases; unmatched bases: 7. The CDR3 is made up of 15 amino acids. Germline CDR1 reads SGHNT; CDR2 reads YYREEE (reference sequence). For the CDR3, the DNA is TGTGCCAGCAGAGAGCAGGGACAGCTGAACACTGAAGCTTTCTTT. Amino acids: CASREQGQLNTEAFF.

The chain carries TRBV27 and TRBJ2-3; TRBD2 aligns across 7 bases. Trimming took 3 bases from V and 3 from J; bases not matched to a gene: 6. Per germline, CDR1 MNHEY and CDR2 SMNVEV (reference sequence). This CDR3 comprises 15 residues. DNA of the CDR3: TGTGCCAGCAGTTTCTTTGCGGGGGAAACAGATACGCAGTATTTT. This codes for CASSFFAGETDTQYF.

The chain employs TRBV10-3 and TRBJ2-2; 8 bases map to TRBD2. This CDR3 is built from 14 residues. The V gene's germline CDR1 is ENHRY and CDR2 SYGVKD. V was pared by 10 bases and J by 5 bases, with 9 bases of the junction left unmatched. CDR3 nucleotide sequence: TGTGCCACCTCGGGGAGCGGGGGAACCGGGGAGCTGTTTTTT. Translation: CATSGSGGTGELFF.

The J gene is TRBJ1-1, the V gene TRBV5-1; possible D gene TRBD1, 5 bases. Germline V CDR1 and CDR2: SGHRS, YFSETQ. Deletions cut 2 bases from V and 3 bases from J, with 14 bases between. The CDR3 is made up of 15 amino acids. CDR3 residues: CASSFDPGGDTEAFF. CDR3 nucleotides: TGCGCCAGCAGCTTTGACCCGGGAGGGGACACTGAAGCTTTCTTT.

The chain recombines TRBV19 with TRBJ2-2; TRBD1 aligns across 7 bases. Germline V gene lookup returns CDR1 LNHDA and CDR2 SQIVND (reference sequence). The CDR3 totals 15 residues. Trimming removed 7 bases from V and 2 bases from J; junction bases left unmatched: 7. The CDR3 loop reads CASTLTGPNTGELFF. CDR3 nucleotides: TGTGCCAGTACCCTGACAGGGCCCAACACCGGGGAGCTGTTTTTT.

The V call is TRBV29-1, the J call TRBJ2-5, with D possibly being TRBD2 (6 bases). The CDR3 spans 12 residues. Trimming cost V 1 base and J 3 bases, with 6 bases left between them. Per the germline V gene, CDR1 is SQVTM and CDR2 is ANQGSEA. CDR3 loop: CSVEAGEETQYF. The CDR3 nucleotides read TGCAGCGTTGAAGCGGGGGAAGAGACCCAGTACTTC.

The CDR3: CASSSTGTRKGYTF. The CDR3 nucleotides read TGTGCCAGCAGTTCGACCGGGACTCGAAAAGGCTACACCTTC. The rearrangement joins TRBV11-1 to TRBJ1-2, with a tentative D call TRBD1 (5 bases). Germline CDR1 is SGHAT and CDR2 is FQDESV (reference sequence). Trimming took off 6 bases at V and 8 bases at J, with 19 bases between the two ends. This CDR3 region has 14 residues. The variable domain in full, completed from reference TRBV11-1 and TRBJ1-2, reads EAEVAQSPRYKITEKSQAVAFWCDPISGHATLYWYRQILGQGPELLVQFQDESVVDDSQLPKDRFSAERLKGVDSTLKIQPAELGDSAMYLCASSSTGTRKGYTFGSGTRLTVV.

The genes are TRBV5-1 and TRBJ2-5; 8 positions agree with TRBD2. The CDR3 totals 14 residues. The V segment lost 3 bases and the J segment 5 bases; nucleotides outside the gene matches: 6. The germline CDR1 and CDR2 sequences are SGHRS and YFSETQ. CDR3 sequence: CASSWTSSRETQYF. DNA of the CDR3: TGCGCCAGCAGCTGGACTAGCTCTAGGGAGACCCAGTACTTC.

The chain is built from TRBV5-1 and TRBJ2-2; D remains ambiguous. Trimming removed 4 bases at V and 6 bases at J, with 16 bases between. The CDR3 contains 15 residues. The germline CDR1 and CDR2 sequences are SGHRS and YFSETQ. The CDR3 here is CASSPDREAAGELFF. In nucleotides, the CDR3 is TGCGCCAGCAGCCCGGATCGAGAGGCGGCCGGGGAGCTGTTTTTT.

The rearrangement joins TRBV20-1 to TRBJ2-5; D may be TRBD2 (6 bases). V shed 7 bases and J shed 8 bases, with 11 bases lying between them. Germline V lookup: CDR1 DFQATT, CDR2 SNEGSKA (reference sequence). The length of the CDR3 is 10 residues. CDR3 in amino acids: CSGRRETQYF. The CDR3 DNA reads TGCAGTGGAAGGAGGGAAACCCAGTACTTC.

The gene calls are TRBV6-5 and TRBJ1-2; TRBD1 aligns across 8 bases. CDR1 is MNHEY and CDR2 is SVGAGI in the germline V gene. V was pared by 6 bases and J by 4 bases, with 4 bases of the junction left unmatched. The CDR3 has 13 residues. The CDR3 sequence: CASRRDRFYGYTF. The CDR3 DNA reads TGTGCCAGCAGACGGGACAGGTTCTATGGCTACACCTTC.

V and J are TRBV6-1 and TRBJ1-1, with unresolved D. Germline values: CDR1 MNHNS, CDR2 SASEGT. V dropped 7 bases and J dropped 7 bases, with 16 bases sitting between them. The CDR3 length is 13 residues. The CDR3 sequence: CASTSMEGDEAFF. Here the CDR3 DNA reads TGTGCCAGCACTTCAATGGAGGGAGATGAAGCTTTCTTT.

This chain links TRBV6-5 with TRBJ2-1; 11 nucleotides align to TRBD2. Per germline, CDR1 MNHEY and CDR2 SVGAGI. This CDR3 spans 15 amino acids. J gave up 5 bases and V 0 bases, and 0 bases lay outside the gene matches. The CDR3 sequence: CASSYSLAGDNEQFF. In DNA, the CDR3 is TGTGCCAGCAGTTACTCACTAGCGGGGGACAATGAGCAGTTCTTC.

V is TRBV29-1 and J is TRBJ1-3; TRBD1 aligns across 9 bases. The CDR3 totals 12 residues. Germline V gene data show CDR1 as SQVTM and CDR2 as ANQGSEA. V trimming: 6 bases; J trimming: 7 bases; junction bases outside the gene matches: 4. CDR3 DNA: TGCAGCGTCCCCGGGACAGGGAACACCATATATTTT. This codes for CSVPGTGNTIYF. Supplemented by reference TRBV29-1 and TRBJ1-3, the full variable domain reads SAVISQKPSRDICQRGTSLTIQCQVDSQVTMMFWYRQQPGQSLTLIATANQGSEATYESGFVIDKFPISRPNLTFSTLTVSNMSPEDSSIYLCSVPGTGNTIYFGEGSWLTVV.

V and J are TRBV20-1 and TRBJ1-2, with 8 bases identical to TRBD1. V lost 7 bases, J lost 8 bases, and 6 bases stayed unmatched. Per germline, CDR1 DFQATT and CDR2 SNEGSKA (reference sequence). CDR3 length: 11 amino acids. The CDR3 sequence is CSEDRVEGYTF. The CDR3 nucleotides are TGCAGTGAGGACAGGGTTGAAGGCTACACCTTC.

The chain links TRBV6-1 to TRBJ1-2, with TRBD1 matching over 10 bases. The CDR3 totals 17 residues. Germline CDR1 reads MNHNS; CDR2 reads SASEGT. The J segment lost 2 bases and the V segment lost 3 bases, leaving 9 bases of the junction unmatched. CDR3 bases: TGTGCCAGCAGTGATTCGGACAGGGGGGATTGGAACTATGGCTACACCTTC. Residues: CASSDSDRGDWNYGYTF.

As to this clone: Other nucleotide sequences from this sample produce the same CDR3. The rearrangement joins TRBV29-1 to TRBJ2-7, with 14 nucleotides matching TRBD2. The trim removed 7 bases at V and 0 bases at J, leaving 20 bases unmatched. This CDR3 has 20 residues. The germline V gene encodes CDR1 SQVTM and CDR2 ANQGSEA. DNA of the CDR3: TGCAGCGCTATACTCCTGCCCGGGACTAGCGGGGGACCAAGCTCCTACGAGCAGTACTTC. Translated: CSAILLPGTSGGPSSYEQYF.

The chain is built from TRBV28 and TRBJ1-1; 10 nucleotides match TRBD1. V shed 6 bases and J 1 base; nucleotides not matched to a gene: 5. Germline-derived CDR1 and CDR2 are MDHEN and SYDVKM. The CDR3 has 15 residues. The CDR3 region is CASRPTGGANTEAFF. In DNA form, the CDR3 reads TGTGCCAGCAGGCCGACAGGGGGCGCGAACACTGAAGCTTTCTTT.